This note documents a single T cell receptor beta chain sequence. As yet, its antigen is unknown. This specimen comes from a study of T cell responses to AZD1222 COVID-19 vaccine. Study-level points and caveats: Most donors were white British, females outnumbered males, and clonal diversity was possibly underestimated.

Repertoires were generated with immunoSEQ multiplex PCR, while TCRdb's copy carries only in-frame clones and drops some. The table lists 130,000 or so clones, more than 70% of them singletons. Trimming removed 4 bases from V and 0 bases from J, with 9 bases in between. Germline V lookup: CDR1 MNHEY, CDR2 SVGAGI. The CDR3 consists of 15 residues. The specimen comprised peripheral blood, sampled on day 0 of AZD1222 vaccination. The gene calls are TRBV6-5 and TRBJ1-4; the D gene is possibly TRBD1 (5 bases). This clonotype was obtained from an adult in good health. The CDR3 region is CASSWGRTTNEKLFF. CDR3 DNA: TGTGCCAGCAGTTGGGGACGGACAACTAATGAAAAACTGTTTTTT.